These 16 T cell receptor beta chains originate from one sample sequenced in a study of blood T cell repertoires in COVID-19. Data came from immunoSEQ multiplex PCR; TCRdb stores just in-frame clones and leaves some out. The sample lists 150,000 to 200,000 clones; around 90% were seen once. The specimen sequenced was peripheral blood. Source of these receptors: a man between 45 and 60 years old with acute or convalescent COVID-19.

V is TRBV7-9 and J is TRBJ2-1, with D maybe TRBD1 (5 bases). Germline CDR1 SEHNR, CDR2 FQNEAQ (reference sequence). The CDR3 is 13 residues long. V lost 5 bases, J lost 5 bases, and 10 bases lay in between. This CDR3 is CASSRPTDNEQFF. The CDR3 DNA is TGTGCCAGCAGCCGGCCGACAGACAATGAGCAGTTCTTC.

The chain employs TRBV18 and TRBJ2-3; D unclear. The length of the CDR3 is 15 residues. Germline CDR1 is KGHSH and CDR2 is LQKENI. Trimming took off 6 bases at V and 2 bases at J, with 15 bases between the two ends. CDR3 residues: CASSGLPTYTDTQYF. The DNA of the CDR3 is TGTGCCAGCTCGGGCCTACCTACATACACAGATACGCAGTATTTT.

V and J are TRBV11-1 and TRBJ2-7; D is perhaps TRBD2 (6 bases). Germline CDR1 reads SGHAT; CDR2 reads FQDESV (reference sequence). The V and J ends lost 5 bases and 1 base respectively, with 9 bases between them. This CDR3 comprises 13 residues. CDR3 sequence: CASSPGGSYEQYF. For the CDR3, the DNA is TGTGCCAGCAGCCCCGGGGGTTCCTACGAGCAGTACTTC.

The chain combines TRBV27 with TRBJ2-3; D gene uncertain. V shed 6 bases and J shed 4 bases, with 8 bases lying between them. Germline CDR1 is MNHEY and CDR2 is SMNVEV (reference sequence). CDR3 length: 12 amino acids. The DNA of the CDR3 is TGTGCCAGCAGACCAGACTCAGATACGCAGTATTTT. Translated: CASRPDSDTQYF.

The J gene is TRBJ1-2, the V gene TRBV19, with D unresolved. The CDR3 spans 12 residues. Germline CDR1 is LNHDA and CDR2 is SQIVND (reference sequence). V lost 4 bases, J lost 4 bases, and 7 bases lay in between. CDR3 coding DNA: TGTGCCAGTAGTAGGCTCAGCTATGGCTACACCTTC. Translated: CASSRLSYGYTF.

J is TRBJ2-5 and V is TRBV6-1, with D unclear. Germline CDR1 and CDR2: MNHNS and SASEGT. The ends were cut back, 2 bases at V and 5 bases at J, with 21 bases in the middle. The CDR3 spans 17 residues. CDR3 in amino acids: CASSERPLAAARETQYF. CDR3 DNA sequence: TGTGCCAGCAGTGAAAGACCCTTGGCGGCAGCCCGGGAGACCCAGTACTTC.

The V and J genes are TRBV9 and TRBJ2-7; 9 bases are shared with TRBD2. The J segment lost 4 bases and the V segment lost 7 bases, leaving 12 bases of the junction unmatched. In germline, CDR1 is SGDLS, CDR2 YYNGEE. This CDR3 spans 15 amino acids. The CDR3 region has the DNA TGTGCCAGCGGGGGCCTGCGGGAGGGCCGGTACGAGCAGTACTTC. Protein sequence: CASGGLREGRYEQYF.

This clone has a handful of counts. The CDR3 sequence is CASRGLAGGFGQFF. The CDR3 DNA reads TGTGCCAGCAGAGGACTAGCGGGGGGATTTGGGCAGTTCTTC. The V and J genes are TRBV2 and TRBJ2-1; 14 nucleotides agree with TRBD2. V shed 6 bases, J shed 12 bases, and the junction held 7 bases outside the gene matches. The CDR3 has 14 residues. Per germline, CDR1 SNHLY and CDR2 FYNNEI. Full variable domain (missing parts from reference TRBV2 and TRBJ2-1): EPEVTQTPSHQVTQMGQEVILRCVPISNHLYFYWYRQILGQKVEFLVSFYNNEISEKSEIFDDQFSVERPDGSNFTLKIRSTKLEDSAMYFCASRGLAGGFGQFFGPGTRLTVL.

This chain uses TRBV7-2 with TRBJ2-5; 8 bases align to TRBD2. There are 15 residues in the CDR3. Germline loops: CDR1 SGHTA, CDR2 FQGNSA. After removal of 3 bases from V and 7 bases from J, the junction contained 10 bases not matched to a gene. CDR3 amino acids: CASSFLAGTRGTQYF. DNA of the CDR3: TGTGCCAGCAGCTTTTTAGCGGGGACACGGGGGACCCAGTACTTC. Full variable domain (rest looked up from reference TRBV7-2 and TRBJ2-5): GAGVSQSPSNKVTEKGKDVELRCDPISGHTALYWYRQSLGQGLEFLIYFQGNSAPDKSGLPSDRFSAERTGGSVSTLTIQRTQQEDSAVYLCASSFLAGTRGTQYFGPGTRLLVL.

The chain employs TRBV12-5 and TRBJ2-3; TRBD1 matches 12 bases. Trimming cost V 5 bases and J 6 bases; bases outside gene matches: 6. CDR3 length: 15 residues. Germline CDR1 is LGHNT and CDR2 is FRNRAP. CDR3 nucleotides: TGTGCTAGTGGTCTCTCCGGGACAGGGGGCGATACGCAGTATTTT. Residues: CASGLSGTGGDTQYF.

This sequence joins TRBV7-2 and TRBJ2-1; tentative D call: TRBD1 (6 bases). From germline, CDR1 is SGHTA and CDR2 FQGNSA. Deletions cut 8 bases from V and 7 bases from J, with 18 bases between. The CDR3 is 14 residues long. In DNA, the CDR3 is TGTGCCAGCCGCCGGGTGGGGGCGGATAATGAGCAGTTCTTC. Its translation: CASRRVGADNEQFF. Full variable domain (outside the CDR3, taken from reference TRBV7-2 and TRBJ2-1): GAGVSQSPSNKVTEKGKDVELRCDPISGHTALYWYRQSLGQGLEFLIYFQGNSAPDKSGLPSDRFSAERTGGSVSTLTIQRTQQEDSAVYLCASRRVGADNEQFFGPGTRLTVL.

The chain joins TRBV11-2 to TRBJ1-6; a possible D gene is TRBD1 (6 bases). The CDR3 loop spans 16 amino acids. The ends were cut back, 5 bases at V and 7 bases at J, with 18 bases in the middle. Germline lookup yields CDR1 SGHAT and CDR2 FQNNGV. CDR3: CASSGGSGGWNSPLHF. The CDR3 DNA sequence: TGTGCCAGCAGCGGGGGGAGCGGGGGCTGGAATTCACCCCTCCACTTT.

This clone was counted between two and nine times. The chain recombines TRBV21-1 with TRBJ2-6; TRBD1 is the table's D call, not checked against the DNA. TRBV21-1 is a pseudogene locus. This CDR3 has 18 residues. The CDR3 nucleotides are TGTGCCAGCAGCAAAGATCCCAGAAACCACTCTGGGGCCAACGTCCTGACTTTC. Its protein product is CASSKDPRNHSGANVLTF.

V usage is TRBV10-3 and J usage is TRBJ2-1, with 7 bases aligning to TRBD1. J lost 0 bases, V lost 7 bases, and 3 bases had no gene match. This CDR3 has 14 amino acids. CDR1 is ENHRY and CDR2 is SYGVKD in the germline V gene. As DNA, the CDR3 is TGTGCCATCACCAGGGACAGCTCCTACAATGAGCAGTTCTTC. Its protein product is CAITRDSSYNEQFF.

CDR3: CAIETASYGYTF. The DNA of the CDR3 is TGTGCCATAGAGACAGCGAGCTATGGCTACACCTTC. V usage is TRBV10-3 and J usage is TRBJ1-2; a possible D gene is TRBD1 (5 bases). The ends were cut back, 9 bases at V and 4 bases at J, with 12 bases in the middle. Germline V lookup: CDR1 ENHRY, CDR2 SYGVKD. The CDR3 runs to 12 residues.

The chain joins TRBV27 to TRBJ1-2; D perhaps matches TRBD1 (6 bases). Germline CDR1 and CDR2: MNHEY and SMNVEV (reference sequence). Deletions cut 3 bases from V and 4 bases from J, with 15 bases between. The CDR3 length is 15 residues. CDR3: CASSFRGGRRYGYTF. In DNA, the CDR3 is TGTGCCAGCAGTTTTCGGGGGGGCAGGCGCTATGGCTACACCTTC.